This TCR beta chain was obtained from a study of regulatory T cells in long-lasting Graves disease (dated by TCRdb to the early 2020s). Turning to the overall study: To count as having persistent Graves' disease, a patient had to have received antithyroid drug treatment for over 5 years with TSH receptor autoantibodies remaining persistently positive. Persistent Graves' disease patients were compared with newly diagnosed Graves' disease patients by peripheral blood TCR sequencing and RNA sequencing. The study was conducted in China and was registered as a clinical trial. A total of around 35 samples underwent TCR sequencing, from roughly 13 patients with persistent Graves' disease and roughly 20 patients with newly diagnosed Graves' disease. Persistent Graves' disease patients in the clinical cohort had taken antithyroid drugs for roughly ten years on average. Summary of the overall study and its limitations: Sequencing and analysis were limited to the TCR beta chain. Lower TCR Shannon entropy and fewer highly expanded clones were observed in persistent Graves' disease patients than in newly diagnosed patients, which suggested clonal expansion. Preferential use of TRBV28, TRBJ1-2 and TRBJ2-5 was observed in persistent disease, whereas TRBV20-1 and TRBJ2-1 were favored in newly diagnosed disease. Persistent patients shared more public clonotypes among themselves (fewer than 3,000) than newly diagnosed patients did (approximately 900). Because the primary lesion, thyroid tissue, could not be accessed, the study looked at peripheral blood alone. The small sample size was acknowledged by the authors as a limitation that may reduce accuracy.

Counted from cysteine to phenylalanine, this CDR3 has 16 amino acids. Left in the record is the CDR3 DNA by itself, 48 bases read in frame from the first base. The germline V gene encodes CDR1 SNHLY and CDR2 FYNNEI. The trim is 4 bases for V and 0 bases for J, with a gap of 14 bases between the germline ends. This clonotype was found a few times. There is no known antigen for this receptor. One base away there is no much larger clone; base qualities are not given. To prepare the library, multiplex PCR was applied. Instrument used: Illumina HiSeq 4000. iRepertoire HTBI primers and Arm-PCR amplification of CDR3 regions were used to construct TCR beta libraries. PCR products were gel purified before sequencing. Per the source publication's procedure: Gene usage analysis of CDR3 amino acid clonotypes relied on the roughly 60 TRBV and 12 to 15 TRBJ segments identified across samples. Filtered high-quality paired reads were merged into contigs using COPE and FqMerger. BLAST was used to align contigs to IMGT TRBV, TRBD and TRBJ reference genes, and CDR3 was defined according to IMGT. Any clonotype with a frequency above 0.1% was classified as a highly expanded clone. Repertoire diversity was measured by Shannon entropy, and V-J evenness by the Gini coefficient. Public clonotypes were defined as clonotypes shared by more than one individual. Using fastp at Q25 and MiXCR, TCRdb reprocessed the public reads and kept productive beta chains. Under each unique CDR3 protein, matching rows form one entry showing the most common genes and DNA. The V and J calls follow TCRdb's processing rather than the paper's. In all, the sample holds around 500,000 distinct CDR3 sequences, and under 25% of those were seen once. The ten largest clones capture 6.5% to 8% of the sample.

The sample's time point label is to be understood as: persistent/refractory GD, antithyroid drugs over 5 years with positive TRAb. RNA was extracted from PBMCs in TRIzol for both TCR sequencing and RNA sequencing. The diagnosis of Graves' disease followed American Thyroid Association guidelines. Patients were recruited from an endocrinology department in Xi'an, China. Each patient gave around 9 milliliters of peripheral blood, collected in an EDTA anticoagulant tube. Ficoll Paque Plus density gradient separation was used to isolate PBMCs, and no additional T cell sorting was done. RNA quality was checked with an Agilent 2100 Bioanalyzer and agarose gel, and concentration with a NanoDrop 2000.

This clonotype was sampled from a female donor with Graves disease. Sample: peripheral blood mononuclear cells (PBMCs), taken when the disease was refractory, from a patient treated with antithyroid drugs. This chain is built from TRBV2 and TRBJ2-3, with TRBD2 tentatively as D gene (6 bases match). The sequenced DNA: TGTGCCAGCAGTGCACGGCGGGGATTAAGCACAGATACGCAGTATTTT. Translated, it gives CASSARRGLSTDTQYF.